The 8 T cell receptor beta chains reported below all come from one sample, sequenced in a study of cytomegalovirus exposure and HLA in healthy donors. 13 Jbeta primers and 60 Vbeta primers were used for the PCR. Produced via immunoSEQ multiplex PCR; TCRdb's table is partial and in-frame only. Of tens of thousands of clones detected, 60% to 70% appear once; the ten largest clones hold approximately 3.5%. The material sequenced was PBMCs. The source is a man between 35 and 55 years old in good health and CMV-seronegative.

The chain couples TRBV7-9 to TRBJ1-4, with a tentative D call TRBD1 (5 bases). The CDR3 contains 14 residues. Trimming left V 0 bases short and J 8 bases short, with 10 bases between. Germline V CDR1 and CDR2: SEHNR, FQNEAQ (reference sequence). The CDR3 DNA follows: TGTGCCAGCAGCTTAGCCCAGGGTGGGGAAAAACTGTTTTTT. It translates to CASSLAQGGEKLFF.

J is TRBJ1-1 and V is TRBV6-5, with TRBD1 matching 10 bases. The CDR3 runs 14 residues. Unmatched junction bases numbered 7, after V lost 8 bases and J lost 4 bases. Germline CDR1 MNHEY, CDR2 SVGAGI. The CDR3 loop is CASLRQGASTEAFF. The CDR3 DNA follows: TGTGCCAGCTTAAGACAGGGGGCGTCCACTGAAGCTTTCTTT.

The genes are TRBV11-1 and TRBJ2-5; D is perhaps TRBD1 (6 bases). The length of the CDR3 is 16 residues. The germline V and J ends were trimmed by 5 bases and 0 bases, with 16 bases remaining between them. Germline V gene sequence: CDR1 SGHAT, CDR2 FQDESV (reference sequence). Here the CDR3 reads CASSPGYREYQETQYF. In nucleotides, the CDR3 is TGTGCCAGCAGCCCAGGTTACAGGGAGTACCAAGAGACCCAGTACTTC.

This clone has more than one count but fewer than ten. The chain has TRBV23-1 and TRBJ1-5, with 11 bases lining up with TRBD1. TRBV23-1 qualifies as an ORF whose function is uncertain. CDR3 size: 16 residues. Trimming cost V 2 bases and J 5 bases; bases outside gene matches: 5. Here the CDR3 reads CASSQPEDRGHQPQHF. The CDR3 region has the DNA TGCGCCAGCAGTCAACCAGAGGACAGGGGGCATCAGCCCCAGCATTTT.

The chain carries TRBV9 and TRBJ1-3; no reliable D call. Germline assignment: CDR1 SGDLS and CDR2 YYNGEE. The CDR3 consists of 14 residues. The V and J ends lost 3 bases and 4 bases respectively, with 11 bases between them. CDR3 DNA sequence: TGTGCCAGCAGCGGGACTGAACAGGGAAACACCATATATTTT. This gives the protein CASSGTEQGNTIYF.

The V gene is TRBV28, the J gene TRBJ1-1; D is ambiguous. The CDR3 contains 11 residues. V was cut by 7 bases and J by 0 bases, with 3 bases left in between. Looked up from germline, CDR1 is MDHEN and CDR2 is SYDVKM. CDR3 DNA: TGTGCCAGCACTTTGAACACTGAAGCTTTCTTT. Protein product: CASTLNTEAFF.

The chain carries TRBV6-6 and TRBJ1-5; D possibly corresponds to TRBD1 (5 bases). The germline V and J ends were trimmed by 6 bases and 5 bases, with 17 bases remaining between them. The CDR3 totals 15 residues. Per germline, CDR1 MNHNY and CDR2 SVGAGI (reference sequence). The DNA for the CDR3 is TGTGCCAGCAGCGCAATCGGGGGTCTCGATCAGCCCCAGCATTTT. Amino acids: CASSAIGGLDQPQHF.

Here the CDR3 reads CASSLEDRVYEQYF. CDR3 DNA: TGTGCCAGCAGCTTAGAGGACAGAGTCTACGAGCAGTACTTC. This chain links TRBV7-9 with TRBJ2-7; maybe TRBD1 (6 bases). CDR3 length: 14 amino acids. Between the trimmed V and J ends, which lost 1 base and 3 bases, there was a span of 10 bases. Germline-derived CDR1 and CDR2 are SEHNR and FQNEAQ (reference sequence).